What follows are 4 T cell receptor beta chains derived from one specimen sequenced in a study of blood T cell repertoires in COVID-19. Method: immunoSEQ multiplex PCR; TCRdb's copy keeps in-frame clones and lacks some. The repertoire holds approximately 330,000 clones, 90% seen once, with roughly 1% in the top ten. The sample taken for sequencing was peripheral blood. The receptors derive from a woman in her thirties or forties with COVID-19, enrolled during active disease.

This clone was counted between two and nine times. The V call is TRBV11-2, the J call TRBJ1-2, with 7 positions matching TRBD1. This CDR3 comprises 16 residues. J lost 0 bases, V lost 1 base, and 5 bases had no gene match. CDR1 and CDR2 (germline): SGHAT, FQNNGV. In DNA, the CDR3 is TGTGCCAGCAGCTTAGGGGGGACAGCATCTAACTATGGCTACACCTTC. Translating gives CASSLGGTASNYGYTF.

The chain employs TRBV6-2 or TRBV6-3 and TRBJ1-5; D unresolved. Germline V gene lookup returns CDR1 MNHEY and CDR2 SVGEGT. The V end was cut by 5 bases, the J end by 5 bases, with 19 bases between. The length of the CDR3 is 16 residues. This chain's CDR3 is CASSGSRVLPYQPQHF. The CDR3 DNA reads TGTGCCAGCAGTGGCAGTCGGGTTCTTCCGTATCAGCCCCAGCATTTT.

The CDR3 sequence: CASSQTVQADTGELFF. The CDR3 nucleotides read TGCGCCAGCAGCCAGACCGTCCAAGCGGACACCGGGGAGCTGTTTTTT. This chain connects TRBV5-1 to TRBJ2-2, with D maybe TRBD2 (5 bases). The length of the CDR3 is 16 residues. Germline assignment: CDR1 SGHRS and CDR2 YFSETQ. V was trimmed by 4 bases and J by 3 bases, leaving 16 bases between them.

The chain recombines TRBV12-5 with TRBJ2-3, with 9 bases fitting TRBD1. Germline CDR1 and CDR2: LGHNT and FRNRAP. This CDR3 spans 16 amino acids. The V and J ends lost 3 bases and 3 bases, in that order; junction bases with no gene match: 7. CDR3 coding DNA: TGTGCTAGTGGTTTAGGTTGGGGGACAGGGACAGATACGCAGTATTTT. Protein: CASGLGWGTGTDTQYF.